The sample holds a few counts of the clone carrying this T cell receptor beta chain. The data originate from a study of T-cell memory formation after mild COVID-19. Germline V gives CDR1 SGHRS, CDR2 YFSETQ. The length of the CDR3 is 17 residues. The V gene end was trimmed by 0 bases and the J gene end by 6 bases; junction bases not matched to a gene: 11. TCRdb re-derived calls from the 5' RACE reads in MiXCR, one entry per CDR3 protein. The sample lists 450,000 or so distinct CDR3 sequences; roughly 20% were seen once. Sequencing was carried out using PBMCs or a T cell subset sorted from them (not recorded which). This sequence originates from an adult woman who had mild COVID-19 (a few samples of this study predate the infection). Cell type and time point are not known. This rearrangement joins TRBV5-1 to TRBJ2-2, with 7 positions matching TRBD1. CDR3 DNA sequence: TGCGCCAGCAGCTTGGAAGGGCCGGGACAGATCCCCGGGGAGCTGTTTTTT. This gives the protein CASSLEGPGQIPGELFF.